The present T cell receptor (beta chain) was sequenced within a study of OX40 agonist ivuxolimab in advanced cancers. Overall study context: In this trial design, patients received ivuxolimab intravenously at 0.01 to 10 mg/kg every 2 weeks. Patients achieving partial responses numbered three: one hepatocellular carcinoma case and two cutaneous melanoma cases. Study-wide findings and caveats: By week 6 at 0.1 to 3.0 mg/kg, blood CD4+ and CD8+ T cells had expanded clonally. Expanded clones tended on average to be more numerous among CD8+ T cells than CD4+.

Concerning this clone: Its cognate antigen is unknown.

Sequencing used immunoSEQ multiplex PCR; TCRdb keeps in-frame clones, though not all of them. The data hold 70,000 to 85,000 clones, with over 90% observed a single time. Germline CDR1 is SGHNT and CDR2 is YYREEE (reference sequence). This CDR3 comprises 15 residues. The V and J ends lost 3 bases and 9 bases, in that order; junction bases with no gene match: 9. The V call is TRBV5-4, the J call TRBJ2-1; 10 bases line up with TRBD2. This receptor was obtained from an adult with an advanced solid tumor such as melanoma, head and neck, liver or kidney cancer. Material: CD4+ or CD8+ T cells sorted from blood, obtained in a trial of the OX40 agonist ivuxolimab. The CDR3 bases are TGTGCCAGCAGCTCCCAACTAGCGGGATCGGGTGAGCAGTTCTTC. Amino acids: CASSSQLAGSGEQFF.